This entry lists 9 T cell receptor beta chains sequenced from one sample in a study of metastatic and nonmetastatic thyroid tumors. TCRdb reassembled clones from the PCR reads with MiXCR. The table shows approximately 4,500 clones, with roughly 33% occurring only once. Thyroid surgery took place with no prior treatment in any patient. The sequenced sample was adjacent normal tissue. The source of these receptors is a male donor with papillary thyroid cancer or a benign thyroid nodule (not recorded which). Some clones in this sample may be carry-over from other donors' samples.

This clone is classed as medium-sized. The chain joins TRBV10-2 to TRBJ2-7; 15 nucleotides align to TRBD2. The CDR3 has 15 residues. V shed 3 bases, J shed 9 bases, and the junction held 6 bases outside the gene matches. The germline gives CDR1 WSHSY, CDR2 SAAADI. The CDR3 loop is CASSDAGLAGGWQYF. CDR3 nucleotides: TGCGCCAGCAGTGACGCGGGACTAGCGGGAGGCTGGCAGTACTTC.

This clone ranks as medium-sized. This sequence joins TRBV13 and TRBJ2-6; D possibly uses TRBD1 or TRBD2 (5 bases each). CDR1 and CDR2 from the germline V gene are PRHDT and FYEKMQ (reference sequence). This CDR3 contains 19 residues. With 5 bases removed from V and 0 bases from J, the gap between germline ends came to 20 bases. CDR3 sequence (DNA): TGTGCCAGCAGCCCAAGGGGAACAGACACTAGCTCTGGGGCCAACGTCCTGACTTTC. It codes for CASSPRGTDTSSGANVLTF. Full variable domain (missing parts from reference TRBV13 and TRBJ2-6): AAGVIQSPRHLIKEKRETATLKCYPIPRHDTVYWYQQGPGQDPQFLISFYEKMQSDKGSIPDRFSAQQFSDYHSELNMSSLELGDSALYFCASSPRGTDTSSGANVLTFGAGSRLTVL.

This clone was recorded a few times. The V and J genes are TRBV28 and TRBJ2-7, with D maybe TRBD2 (6 bases). The CDR3 length is 15 residues. CDR1 MDHEN and CDR2 SYDVKM come from the germline V gene. Between the trimmed V and J ends, which lost 2 bases and 0 bases, there was a span of 11 bases. The CDR3 is CASSLEPSDSYEQYF. Written as DNA, the CDR3 is TGTGCCAGCAGTTTAGAGCCTAGCGACTCCTACGAGCAGTACTTC.

The chain carries TRBV2 and TRBJ1-6, with D possibly TRBD1 on 6 matching bases. Trimming took off 6 bases at V and 7 bases at J, with 19 bases between the two ends. The CDR3 is 16 amino acids. The V gene's germline CDR1 is SNHLY and CDR2 FYNNEI. CDR3 sequence (DNA): TGTGCCAGCAGGCAACGGGACACCTACTTCAATTCACCCCTCCACTTT. Translation gives CASRQRDTYFNSPLHF.

This clone was found once. The CDR3 reads CASSAGDVAEAFF. DNA for the CDR3: TGTGCCAGCAGCGCCGGGGACGTTGCTGAAGCTTTCTTT. This chain joins TRBV5-4 and TRBJ1-1, with a possible D match to TRBD1 (5 bases). This CDR3 comprises 13 residues. The V gene's germline CDR1 is SGHNT and CDR2 YYREEE (reference sequence). Trimming took off 4 bases at V and 6 bases at J, with 13 bases between the two ends.

This sequence joins TRBV5-1 and TRBJ2-3, with 11 bases identical to TRBD2. V gave up 4 bases and J gave up 6 bases; unmatched junction bases: 13. Germline CDR1 and CDR2: SGHRS and YFSETQ. The CDR3 contains 17 residues. Here the CDR3 reads CASSPNSGRVVVDTQYF. DNA for the CDR3: TGCGCCAGCAGCCCAAATAGCGGGAGGGTGGTTGTGGATACGCAGTATTTT.

The chain uses TRBV19 and TRBJ1-2, with no clear D. Deletions cut 3 bases from V and 8 bases from J, with 13 bases between. The V gene's germline CDR1 is LNHDA and CDR2 SQIVND (reference sequence). The CDR3 has 13 amino acids. CDR3 amino acids: CASSMGVLRGYTF. For the CDR3, the DNA is TGTGCCAGTAGTATGGGAGTATTGCGAGGCTACACCTTC.

This clone was detected a few times. The chain couples TRBV5-1 to TRBJ1-1, with D possibly TRBD1 on 5 matching bases. V was pared by 5 bases and J by 3 bases, with 14 bases between. The germline V gene encodes CDR1 SGHRS and CDR2 YFSETQ. The CDR3 consists of 14 residues. The CDR3 nucleotides read TGCGCCAGCAGACGGGGGTACAGTGACACTGAAGCTTTCTTT. Protein product: CASRRGYSDTEAFF.

This chain joins TRBV20-1 and TRBJ2-7; possible D gene TRBD2, 6 bases. Germline CDR1 is DFQATT and CDR2 is SNEGSKA (reference sequence). There are 13 residues in the CDR3. The V end lost 4 bases, the J end lost 2 bases, and 12 bases lay between the germline ends. The CDR3 here is CSATGTYTYEQYF. The CDR3 DNA sequence: TGCAGTGCTACCGGGACTTACACCTACGAGCAGTACTTC.